Listed here is a single TCR beta chain. The entry originates in a study of CD8 T cells in Susac syndrome. From blood CD8+ and CD4+ T cells, TCR beta sequences were generated. The multiple sclerosis controls, all treatment-naive patients, had relapsing-remitting disease that was stable or active. Isolation of CD8+ and CD4+ T cells was performed negatively, whereas enrichment of TEMRA cells was done by FACS. Germline-derived CDR1 and CDR2 are SNHLY and FYNNEI. Deletions cut 5 bases from V and 4 bases from J, with 20 bases between. This CDR3 spans 16 amino acids. RNA, at about 0.45 to 1 ug, was reverse transcribed with random hexamers. The TCR beta CDR3 was amplified by immunoSEQ multiplex PCR across 54 Vbeta, 13 Jbeta. TCRdb re-called the immunoSEQ multiplex PCR reads with MiXCR, one entry per CDR3 protein. The sample has about 130,000 distinct CDR3 sequences, approximately 95% seen once.

This sequence joins TRBV2 and TRBJ1-1; TRBD1 might be the D (5 bases). The clonotype was recovered from a human donor with multiple sclerosis. The source material was CD8+ T cells from PBMCs. DNA of the CDR3: TGTGCCAGCAGTTATAATCCTCAGGGCGCGGGCACTGAAGCTTTCTTT. Its protein is CASSYNPQGAGTEAFF.